This T cell receptor beta chain was captured by sequencing in a study of resident and recirculating memory T cells in vitiligo. Overall study: The samples were homogenized without cell sorting before genomic DNA extraction. General study points: Vitiligo lesions lacked a unique dominant clone, and clonality varied. Different lesions suggested infiltration by different T cell clones.

As for this clone: What it binds is unknown.

Trimming shortened V by 0 bases and J by 5 bases, and 11 bases separated the two germline ends. The CDR3 consists of 14 residues. Germline CDR1 is SEHNR and CDR2 is FQNEAQ (reference sequence). Patients' lesions had not changed for the previous 6 months. Repertoires were generated with immunoSEQ multiplex PCR, while TCRdb's copy carries only in-frame clones and drops some. The data contain around 70,000 clones, approximately 90% of them singletons. The clonotype was recovered from a male donor with vitiligo. Sequencing was performed on blood. This sequence joins TRBV7-9 and TRBJ2-7, with no clear D. DNA of the CDR3: TGTGCCAGCAGCTTAGCCTTAGTTCCCCACGAGCAGTACTTC. Its translation is CASSLALVPHEQYF.